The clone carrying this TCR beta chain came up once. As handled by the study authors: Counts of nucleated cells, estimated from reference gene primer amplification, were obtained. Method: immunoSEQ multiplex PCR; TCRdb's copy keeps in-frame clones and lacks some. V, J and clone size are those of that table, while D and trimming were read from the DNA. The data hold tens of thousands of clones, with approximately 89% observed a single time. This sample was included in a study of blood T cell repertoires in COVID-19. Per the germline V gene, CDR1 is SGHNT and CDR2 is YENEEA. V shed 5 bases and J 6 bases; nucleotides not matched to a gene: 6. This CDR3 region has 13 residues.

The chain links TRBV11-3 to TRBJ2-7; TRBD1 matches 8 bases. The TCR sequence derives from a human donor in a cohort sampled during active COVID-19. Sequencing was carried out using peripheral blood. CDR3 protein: CASSEGQVGEQYF. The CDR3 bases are TGTGCCAGCAGCGAGGGACAGGTGGGCGAGCAGTACTTC.